What follows are 14 T cell receptor beta chains derived from one specimen sequenced in a study of blood T cells in healthy people across ages. A second PCR, run for roughly 7 to 11 cycles, used a sample-barcoded 5' primer plus a J-beta primer mix. TCRdb called the 5' RACE reads again in MiXCR, with one record for every CDR3 protein. The sample lists 910,000 or so distinct CDR3 sequences, approximately 50% seen once, with about 21% in the top ten. The material sequenced was blood. The source is a woman aged 55-75 years in good health.

As for this clonotype: This may arise from a read error, as a much more abundant clone is one base away. The chain carries TRBV28 and TRBJ1-2; 9 bases agree with TRBD1. Germline CDR1 MDHEN, CDR2 SYDVKM. The CDR3 loop spans 14 amino acids. The V gene end was trimmed by 5 bases and the J gene end by 6 bases; junction bases not matched to a gene: 7. The CDR3 loop reads CASSPPRQGDGYTF. In nucleotides, the CDR3 is TGTGCCAGCAGTCCACCGAGACAGGGGGATGGCTACACCTTC.

The chain employs TRBV5-1 and TRBJ2-1, with D perhaps matching TRBD2 (6 bases). This CDR3 spans 14 amino acids. The V gene lost 4 bases and the J gene lost 6 bases, with 14 bases spanning the gap. Germline V CDR1 and CDR2: SGHRS, YFSETQ. Written as DNA, the CDR3 is TGCGCCAGCAGCCCGGGGGATGCTGTCAATGAGCAGTTCTTC. It encodes CASSPGDAVNEQFF.

The J gene is TRBJ2-6, the V gene TRBV4-2; perhaps TRBD2 as D (7 bases). CDR1 LGHNA and CDR2 YNFKEQ come from the germline V gene. V was shortened by 7 bases and J by 2 bases, with 15 bases between the two germline ends. The CDR3 has 16 residues. CDR3 DNA: TGTGCCAGCACCAAGAGGGGGGGCGCTGGGGCCAACGTCCTGACTTTC. Translation: CASTKRGGAGANVLTF.

This clonotype was detected only a few times. CDR3 coding DNA: TGTGCCAGCGGGGAAGGGGGCCTGAATGAGCAGTTCTTC. Encoded protein: CASGEGGLNEQFF. The V and J genes are TRBV28 and TRBJ2-1; the match to TRBD1 covers 7 bases. The CDR3 length is 13 residues. In germline, CDR1 is MDHEN, CDR2 SYDVKM. J was trimmed by 7 bases and V by 8 bases; bases with no gene match: 8.

This clonotype was found a few times. J is TRBJ1-4 and V is TRBV20-1, with D possibly TRBD1 on 5 matching bases. Germline assignment: CDR1 DFQATT and CDR2 SNEGSKA (reference sequence). The V end was cut by 1 base, the J end by 5 bases, with 8 bases between. The CDR3 runs to 13 residues. The CDR3 bases are TGCAGTGCTAGAGGACAGACAAATGAAAAACTGTTTTTT. This codes for CSARGQTNEKLFF.

The chain is built from TRBV5-1 and TRBJ2-3; D unclear. Trimming stripped 0 bases from V and 6 bases from J, with 14 bases between. Germline values: CDR1 SGHRS, CDR2 YFSETQ. CDR3 length: 15 amino acids. The DNA for the CDR3 is TGCGCCAGCAGCTTGGACATCGGCTCCCGGGATACGCAGTATTTT. Translation gives CASSLDIGSRDTQYF.

The V call is TRBV5-5, the J call TRBJ2-7; D is unresolved. V was cut by 3 bases and J by 5 bases, with 12 bases left in between. From germline, CDR1 is SGHKS and CDR2 YYEKEE (reference sequence). The CDR3 runs to 13 residues. The CDR3 sequence is CASSSTQWNEQYF. CDR3 coding DNA: TGTGCCAGCAGCTCTACCCAGTGGAACGAGCAGTACTTC.

This chain joins TRBV29-1 and TRBJ2-1; D possibly corresponds to TRBD2 (6 bases). The germline V gene has CDR1 SQVTM and CDR2 ANQGSEA. Trimming stripped 4 bases from V and 2 bases from J, with 12 bases between. The CDR3 contains 14 residues. CDR3 in amino acids: CSVARLEPYNEQFF. The DNA of the CDR3 is TGCAGCGTTGCTCGACTAGAGCCCTACAATGAGCAGTTCTTC.

This clonotype was seen more than once but under ten times. The chain is built from TRBV27 and TRBJ2-1; D is possibly TRBD2 (6 bases). Germline V lookup: CDR1 MNHEY, CDR2 SMNVEV (reference sequence). V gave up 8 bases and J gave up 1 base, with 18 bases separating them. CDR3 length: 16 residues. CDR3 nucleotide sequence: TGTGCCAGCCATCTGGTCGGGGGATTGTCCTACAATGAGCAGTTCTTC. This encodes CASHLVGGLSYNEQFF.

This chain uses TRBV9 with TRBJ2-1, with 11 bases fitting TRBD2. Per germline, CDR1 SGDLS and CDR2 YYNGEE. V dropped 3 bases and J dropped 7; count of bases not matched to a gene: 6. The length of the CDR3 is 15 residues. The CDR3: CASSDTSGSINEQFF. The CDR3 nucleotides read TGTGCCAGCAGCGACACTAGCGGGAGTATAAATGAGCAGTTCTTC.

The chain employs TRBV7-9 and TRBJ1-1, with D maybe TRBD1 (5 bases). The CDR3 is 15 residues long. The V and J ends lost 4 bases and 10 bases respectively, with 22 bases between them. The germline CDR1 and CDR2 sequences are SEHNR and FQNEAQ (reference sequence). Here the CDR3 DNA reads TGTGCCAGCAGCTCCCAAGCCGGGACCGGACCAGTAGCTTTCTTT. Amino acids: CASSSQAGTGPVAFF.

As for this clonotype: Germline is not matched at one junction end, which may reflect a read error. This chain's CDR3 is CAGSQPTGKANVLTF. DNA for the CDR3: TGCGCCGGCAGCCAACCGACAGGGAAAGCCAACGTCCTGACTTTC. The chain links TRBV4-1 to TRBJ2-6; 7 bases are a match to TRBD1. From germline, CDR1 is MGHRA and CDR2 YSYEKL. The CDR3 length is 15 residues.

This chain joins TRBV12-3 or TRBV12-4 and TRBJ1-4, with TRBD1 matching 9 bases. The CDR3 spans 14 residues. After removal of 4 bases from V and 6 bases from J, the junction contained 3 bases not matched to a gene. The CDR3 DNA sequence: TGTGCCAGCAGTTCCACAGGGGGCGATGAAAAACTGTTTTTT. This encodes CASSSTGGDEKLFF.

The chain couples TRBV7-9 to TRBJ2-7, with TRBD2 matching 9 bases. This CDR3 is 14 amino acids long. The germline V gene has CDR1 SEHNR and CDR2 FQNEAQ (reference sequence). The J segment lost 2 bases and the V segment lost 4 bases, leaving 3 bases of the junction unmatched. The CDR3 DNA reads as TGTGCCAGCAGCTCGGGGACTAGCACCTACGAGCAGTACTTC. Translated, it gives CASSSGTSTYEQYF.